This T cell receptor beta chain came from a study of blood T cell repertoires in COVID-19. Overall study: The cDNA or gDNA used as material had been derived from T cells, B-cell-depleted T cells, or PBMCs.

The CDR3 loop spans 11 amino acids. CDR1 is MGHRA and CDR2 is YSYEKL in the germline V gene. The V end was cut by 1 base, the J end by 10 bases, with 7 bases between. Generated by immunoSEQ multiplex PCR, the TCRdb table keeps only in-frame clones and is missing some. The repertoire includes around 70,000 clones, about 82% of them detected once, and more than 15% sits in the top ten. This receptor was taken from an older woman with acute or convalescent COVID-19. The rearrangement joins TRBV4-1 to TRBJ1-2; D unclear. The sequencing input was peripheral blood. In DNA, the CDR3 is TGCGCCAGCAGCCAAGGTCAGGACTACACCTTC. Residues: CASSQGQDYTF.